The 32 T cell receptor beta chains listed next were all sequenced from one sample in a study of T cell responses to AZD1222 COVID-19 vaccine. Assay: immunoSEQ multiplex PCR; the TCRdb copy retains only in-frame clones and omits some. The data contain more than 100,000 clones, about nine tenths of them singletons. Material: peripheral blood, obtained 28 days after the second AZD1222 dose. The origin of the receptors is an adult who received the AZD1222 COVID-19 vaccine.

This clone was detected a few times. The DNA of the CDR3 is TGTGCCAGCAGTTTTTCGGGGAATTCACCCCTCCACTTT. It translates to CASSFSGNSPLHF. V is TRBV27 and J is TRBJ1-6; D is undetermined. Germline assignment: CDR1 MNHEY and CDR2 SMNVEV (reference sequence). V was shortened by 3 bases and J by 7 bases, with 7 bases between the two germline ends. The CDR3 consists of 13 residues.

The chain joins TRBV2 to TRBJ2-4, with TRBD1 as a possible D gene (6 bases). This CDR3 spans 14 amino acids. Germline CDR1 reads SNHLY; CDR2 reads FYNNEI. Trimming left V 8 bases short and J 12 bases short, with 23 bases between. DNA of the CDR3: TGTGCCAGCGGTAGTTGGGACACCGATCGGGATCAGTACTTC. Translated: CASGSWDTDRDQYF.

The chain recombines TRBV28 with TRBJ1-2; no clear D gene. CDR1 and CDR2 from the germline V gene are MDHEN and SYDVKM. The length of the CDR3 is 12 residues. The ends were cut back, 5 bases at V and 3 bases at J, with 7 bases in the middle. The CDR3 reads CASSQRDYGYTF. CDR3 in DNA: TGTGCCAGCAGTCAAAGAGACTATGGCTACACCTTC.

This clone showed up just once. This sequence joins TRBV28 and TRBJ1-4; D is perhaps TRBD1 (6 bases). The CDR3 extends over 15 amino acids. Trimming removed 8 bases from V and 3 bases from J, with 16 bases in between. Germline lookup yields CDR1 MDHEN and CDR2 SYDVKM. CDR3 sequence: CASSGGGSSNEKLFF. CDR3 sequence (DNA): TGTGCCAGCTCGGGGGGGGGCAGTTCTAATGAAAAACTGTTTTTT.

The chain combines TRBV7-2 with TRBJ1-4; D gene unclear. The CDR3 extends over 15 amino acids. The V end was cut by 5 bases, the J end by 3 bases, with 13 bases between. From germline, CDR1 is SGHTA and CDR2 FQGNSA. The chain's CDR3 is CASSPMGRSNEKLFF. CDR3 nucleotides: TGTGCCAGCAGCCCTATGGGGAGGTCTAATGAAAAACTGTTTTTT.

The chain joins TRBV6-5 to TRBJ2-7, with a weak D call TRBD1 (6 bases). Germline-derived CDR1 and CDR2 are MNHEY and SVGAGI. V was pared by 6 bases and J by 5 bases, with 17 bases between. CDR3 length: 14 residues. The CDR3 sequence is CASRIRQVNNEQYF. The CDR3 bases are TGTGCCAGCAGGATAAGACAGGTAAACAACGAGCAGTACTTC.

CDR3 bases: TGTGCCAGCAGCCTAGGGATGGGCCCCCAGGAGCTGTTTTTT. Translation gives CASSLGMGPQELFF. The gene calls are TRBV7-2 and TRBJ2-2; D ambiguous. V lost 5 bases to trimming and J lost 10 bases, with 17 bases between them. The germline V gene has CDR1 SGHTA and CDR2 FQGNSA. The CDR3 length is 14 residues.

The chain employs TRBV28 and TRBJ2-5; 8 bases fit TRBD2. Germline loops: CDR1 MDHEN, CDR2 SYDVKM. The CDR3 sequence is 16 residues long. After removal of 5 bases from V and 2 bases from J, the junction contained 10 bases not matched to a gene. Here the CDR3 reads CASSMGRGAQQETQYF. CDR3 sequence (DNA): TGTGCCAGCAGTATGGGGCGGGGGGCCCAGCAAGAGACCCAGTACTTC.

This clone was picked up a small number of times. This chain connects TRBV2 to TRBJ2-7; 8 bases match TRBD2. The germline CDR1 and CDR2 sequences are SNHLY and FYNNEI. V shed 8 bases, J shed 3 bases, and the junction held 6 bases outside the gene matches. The CDR3 consists of 13 residues. This chain's CDR3 is CASEGLAYYEQYF. The CDR3 DNA sequence: TGTGCCAGCGAAGGACTAGCCTACTACGAGCAGTACTTC.

The rearrangement joins TRBV9 to TRBJ2-7, with TRBD1 matching 7 bases. Per the germline V gene, CDR1 is SGDLS and CDR2 is YYNGEE. This CDR3 spans 15 amino acids. The V segment lost 1 base and the J segment 2 bases; nucleotides outside the gene matches: 6. In nucleotides, the CDR3 is TGTGCCAGCAGCGTAACGACAGGGAGTACCTACGAGCAGTACTTC. Its protein is CASSVTTGSTYEQYF.

The V gene is TRBV3-1 (or the pseudogene TRBV3-2), the J gene TRBJ2-2; TRBD1 is a possible D gene (6 bases). This CDR3 has 16 residues. V dropped 3 bases and J dropped 0 bases, with 11 bases sitting between them. Germline CDR1 is LGHDT and CDR2 is YNNKEL (reference sequence). CDR3 DNA sequence: TGTGCCAGCAGCCAGCCCGGACAGTCGAACACCGGGGAGCTGTTTTTT. This encodes CASSQPGQSNTGELFF.

This chain links TRBV7-2 with TRBJ1-4; D gene unclear. Trimming removed 3 bases at V and 2 bases at J, with 10 bases between. This CDR3 has 15 amino acids. Germline CDR1 is SGHTA and CDR2 is FQGNSA. The CDR3 sequence: CASSFGVQTNEKLFF. As DNA, the CDR3 is TGTGCCAGCAGCTTTGGGGTTCAGACTAATGAAAAACTGTTTTTT.

V usage is TRBV7-2 and J usage is TRBJ1-5, with D maybe TRBD1 (5 bases). The V and J ends lost 4 bases and 6 bases respectively, with 13 bases between them. CDR1 and CDR2 from the germline V gene are SGHTA and FQGNSA. CDR3 size: 14 residues. CDR3 nucleotides: TGTGCCAGCAGCTCGCAGGGTATCAGTCAGCCCCAGCATTTT. Translation: CASSSQGISQPQHF.

This clone was picked up one time. The chain carries TRBV7-9 and TRBJ2-7, with 14 bases matching TRBD2. Germline loops: CDR1 SEHNR, CDR2 FQNEAQ (reference sequence). V dropped 1 base and J dropped 6; count of bases not matched to a gene: 2. CDR3 length equals 15 residues. CDR3 loop: CASSLGLAGGGEQYF. Written as DNA, the CDR3 is TGTGCCAGCAGCTTAGGACTAGCGGGAGGGGGCGAGCAGTACTTC.

This clone was counted ten times or more. This chain links TRBV7-6 with TRBJ1-2, with a possible D match to TRBD1 (5 bases). Germline-derived CDR1 and CDR2 are SGHVS and FNYEAQ. There are 13 residues in the CDR3. The V end was cut by 5 bases, the J end by 4 bases, with 11 bases between. CDR3 DNA: TGTGCCAGCAGCCCCGGGGGATTCTATGGCTACACCTTC. It specifies CASSPGGFYGYTF.

CDR3 region: CASRGMGGSSYNSPLHF. DNA for the CDR3: TGTGCCAGCAGGGGAATGGGGGGCAGTTCCTATAATTCACCCCTCCACTTT. This chain uses TRBV28 with TRBJ1-6, with a possible D match to TRBD1 (6 bases). Germline-derived CDR1 and CDR2 are MDHEN and SYDVKM. Trimming stripped 6 bases from V and 1 base from J, with 16 bases between. The length of the CDR3 is 17 residues.

The chain carries TRBV29-1 and TRBJ2-2; D not certain. Germline loops: CDR1 SQVTM, CDR2 ANQGSEA. V was shortened by 6 bases and J by 0 bases, with 5 bases between the two germline ends. This CDR3 has 12 residues. CDR3 nucleotide sequence: TGCAGCGTAGCTACGAACACCGGGGAGCTGTTTTTT. This sequence encodes CSVATNTGELFF.

Only one count was recorded for this clone. The chain uses TRBV28 and TRBJ1-5, with a possible D match to TRBD1 (6 bases). This CDR3 region has 15 residues. V was cut by 4 bases and J by 6 bases, with 16 bases left in between. Germline V gene data show CDR1 as MDHEN and CDR2 as SYDVKM. CDR3 in DNA: TGTGCCAGCAGTTGGCCGACAGGTGCTGGTCAGCCCCAGCATTTT. Amino acids: CASSWPTGAGQPQHF.

V is TRBV18 and J is TRBJ1-2; 10 bases map to TRBD1. This CDR3 is 15 amino acids long. V lost 3 bases to trimming and J lost 1 base; unmatched junction nucleotides: 2. Germline V lookup: CDR1 KGHSH, CDR2 LQKENI. In DNA, the CDR3 is TGTGCCAGCTCACCGGACAGGGGGAATAACTATGGCTACACCTTC. As protein: CASSPDRGNNYGYTF.

The gene calls are TRBV5-1 and TRBJ2-7; a possible D gene is TRBD1 (6 bases). The germline CDR1 and CDR2 sequences are SGHRS and YFSETQ. The ends were cut back, 4 bases at V and 1 base at J, with 9 bases in the middle. This CDR3 has 13 amino acids. For the CDR3, the DNA is TGCGCCAGCAGCACCACAGGGTCCTACGAGCAGTACTTC. Protein: CASSTTGSYEQYF.

The chain recombines TRBV29-1 with TRBJ2-5; unclear D gene. CDR1 SQVTM and CDR2 ANQGSEA come from the germline V gene. The CDR3 spans 13 residues. The germline V and J ends were trimmed by 4 bases and 1 base, with 10 bases remaining between them. The CDR3 spells CSVVMASQETQYF. The DNA for the CDR3 is TGCAGCGTTGTGATGGCCAGCCAAGAGACCCAGTACTTC.

The chain employs TRBV6-2 or TRBV6-3 and TRBJ1-1, with a possible D match to TRBD1 (5 bases). V was shortened by 2 bases and J by 4 bases, with 11 bases between the two germline ends. Germline V gene sequence: CDR1 MNHEY, CDR2 SVGEGT. CDR3 length: 14 amino acids. Here the CDR3 reads CASSYGTTTTEAFF. Written as DNA, the CDR3 is TGTGCCAGCAGTTACGGGACTACGACCACTGAAGCTTTCTTT.

This clone came up once. A junction boundary mismatches the germline segment, possibly from a read error. The chain links TRBV7-2 to TRBJ1-6; TRBD1 is a possible D gene (6 bases). Germline V lookup: CDR1 SGHTA, CDR2 FQGNSA. The CDR3 length is 17 residues. The CDR3 protein is CASRLAHLTGTNSPLHF. In nucleotides, the CDR3 is TGTGCCAGCAGATTAGCTCATTTGACAGGCACTAATTCACCCCTCCACTTT.

The chain combines TRBV19 with TRBJ1-6; 7 bases align to TRBD1. Germline V lookup: CDR1 LNHDA, CDR2 SQIVND (reference sequence). J lost 9 bases, V lost 4 bases, and 3 bases had no gene match. The CDR3 is 13 amino acids. The CDR3 coding sequence is TGTGCCAGTAGTACGACAGGGAGTTCACCCCTCCACTTT. Translated: CASSTTGSSPLHF.

V usage is TRBV4-2 and J usage is TRBJ1-4, with D possibly matching TRBD1 (6 bases). The CDR3 has 16 amino acids. V lost 0 bases, J lost 2 bases, and 10 bases lay in between. Germline-derived CDR1 and CDR2 are LGHNA and YNFKEQ. CDR3 amino acids: CASSQEGGGTNEKLFF. For the CDR3, the DNA is TGTGCCAGCAGCCAAGAGGGAGGGGGTACTAATGAAAAACTGTTTTTT.

The gene calls are TRBV6-5 and TRBJ2-5; D is perhaps TRBD2 (6 bases). The CDR3 totals 14 residues. Trimming stripped 4 bases from V and 7 bases from J, with 16 bases between. CDR1 and CDR2 from the germline V gene are MNHEY and SVGAGI. CDR3 loop: CASSSGLPRGTQYF. CDR3 bases: TGTGCCAGCAGTTCGGGACTCCCCAGAGGGACCCAGTACTTC.

CDR3 region: CASSLGQGSNQPQHF. The CDR3 bases are TGTGCCAGCAGCTTGGGACAGGGTTCGAATCAGCCCCAGCATTTT. This chain uses TRBV5-8 with TRBJ1-5; 7 nucleotides align to TRBD1. This CDR3 region has 15 residues. Germline V lookup: CDR1 SGHTS, CDR2 YDEGEE. The trim removed 0 bases at V and 4 bases at J, leaving 4 bases unmatched.

The chain links TRBV7-9 to TRBJ1-3; weak D call: TRBD1 (5 bases). The CDR3 contains 16 residues. Per germline, CDR1 SEHNR and CDR2 FQNEAQ (reference sequence). V was pared by 6 bases and J by 1 base, with 16 bases between. CDR3 DNA sequence: TGTGCCAGCAGTTATAATATGGGGGGGTCTGGAAACACCATATATTTT. Translation: CASSYNMGGSGNTIYF. Together with reference TRBV7-9 and TRBJ1-3, the CDR3 gives the full variable domain: DTGVSQNPRHKITKRGQNVTFRCDPISEHNRLYWYRQTLGQGPEFLTYFQNEAQLEKSRLLSDRFSAERPKGSFSTLEIQRTEQGDSAMYLCASSYNMGGSGNTIYFGEGSWLTVV.

This chain connects TRBV19 to TRBJ1-4; perhaps TRBD1 as D (5 bases). This CDR3 contains 17 residues. Trimming removed 2 bases at V and 5 bases at J, with 18 bases between. Germline V CDR1 and CDR2: LNHDA, SQIVND (reference sequence). The CDR3 DNA follows: TGTGCCAGTAGTATATTTCAGGGACTCGGCCAGAATGAAAAACTGTTTTTT. It is translated as CASSIFQGLGQNEKLFF.

This chain connects TRBV7-8 to TRBJ1-5; 8 nucleotides align to TRBD1. This CDR3 comprises 15 residues. The germline V gene encodes CDR1 SGHVS and CDR2 FQNEAQ. J gave up 10 bases and V 5 bases, and 13 bases lay outside the gene matches. The CDR3 nucleotides read TGTGCCAGCAGCCCTAGGACAGGGCGGAATGAACCCCAGCATTTT. This gives the protein CASSPRTGRNEPQHF.

This chain joins TRBV28 and TRBJ1-2, with unresolved D. This CDR3 contains 13 residues. The germline V gene encodes CDR1 MDHEN and CDR2 SYDVKM. Trimming left V 2 bases short and J 6 bases short, with 10 bases between. DNA for the CDR3: TGTGCCAGCAGTTTAAGGGTTGGGGATGGCTACACCTTC. It is translated as CASSLRVGDGYTF.

The gene calls are TRBV6-5 and TRBJ1-5; no clear D. CDR3 length: 13 residues. Trimming cost V 6 bases and J 7 bases, with 13 bases left between them. Germline CDR1 MNHEY, CDR2 SVGAGI. CDR3: CASSFELKQPQHF. Here the CDR3 DNA reads TGTGCCAGCAGCTTCGAGTTAAAACAGCCCCAGCATTTT.